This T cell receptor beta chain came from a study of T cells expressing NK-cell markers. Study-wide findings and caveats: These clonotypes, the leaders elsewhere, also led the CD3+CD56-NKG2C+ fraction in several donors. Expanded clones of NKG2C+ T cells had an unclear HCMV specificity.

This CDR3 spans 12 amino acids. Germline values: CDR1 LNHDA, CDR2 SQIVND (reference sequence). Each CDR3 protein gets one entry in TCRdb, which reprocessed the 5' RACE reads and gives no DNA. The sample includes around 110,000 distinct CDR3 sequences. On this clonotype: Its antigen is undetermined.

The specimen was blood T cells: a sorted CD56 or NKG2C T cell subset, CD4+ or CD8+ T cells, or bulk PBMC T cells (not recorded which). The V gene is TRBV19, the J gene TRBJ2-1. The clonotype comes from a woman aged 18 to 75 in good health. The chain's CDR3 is CASSIGSSGEFF.